The 15 T cell receptor beta chains listed next were all sequenced from one sample in a study of blood T cell repertoires in COVID-19. Repertoires were generated with immunoSEQ multiplex PCR, while TCRdb's copy carries only in-frame clones and drops some. This sample yields about 270,000 clones, of which approximately 91% are seen a single time; 2% to 2.5% belongs to the top ten. Sequenced sample: PBMCs or T cells enriched from blood (not recorded which). The origin of the receptors is a woman in her forties with acute COVID-19.

The chain is built from TRBV5-1 and TRBJ1-5; 7 nucleotides line up with TRBD1. The junction had 9 bases not matched to a gene; V was cut back by 3 bases and J by 6 bases. This CDR3 contains 15 residues. Germline lookup yields CDR1 SGHRS and CDR2 YFSETQ. The CDR3 loop is CASSSTGNAGQPQHF. The CDR3 bases are TGCGCCAGCAGCTCGACAGGGAACGCGGGTCAGCCCCAGCATTTT.

The chain combines TRBV15 with TRBJ1-6; the D is unclear. The CDR3 runs to 14 residues. V lost 3 bases and J 3 bases, leaving 6 bases between the germline ends. CDR1 and CDR2 (germline): LNHNV, YYDKDF (reference sequence). CDR3 nucleotide sequence: TGTGCCACCAGCAGCCTAAACTATAATTCACCCCTCCACTTT. Translating gives CATSSLNYNSPLHF.

This chain uses TRBV18 with TRBJ2-1; 11 bases align to TRBD1. The CDR3 has 16 residues. Looked up from germline, CDR1 is KGHSH and CDR2 is LQKENI. V lost 3 bases and J lost 10; bases outside the gene matches: 11. The CDR3 DNA is TGTGCCAGCTCACCCGGGACAGGGGGTAAGGGCATGGAGCAGTTCTTC. This encodes CASSPGTGGKGMEQFF.

The chain is built from TRBV30 and TRBJ1-2, with D perhaps TRBD1 (6 bases). The germline V gene has CDR1 GTSNPN and CDR2 SVGIG (reference sequence). Trimming shortened V by 1 base and J by 4 bases, and 16 bases separated the two germline ends. The CDR3 has 15 amino acids. The CDR3 DNA reads as TGTGCCTGGAGTGCGGAACAGGGTCCGGGCTATGGCTACACCTTC. Its translation: CAWSAEQGPGYGYTF.

The chain has TRBV7-2 and TRBJ2-5; TRBD1 agrees at 10 bases. V trimming: 9 bases; J trimming: 2 bases; junction bases outside the gene matches: 21. This CDR3 is 19 amino acids long. The germline CDR1 and CDR2 sequences are SGHTA and FQGNSA. The CDR3 bases are TGTGCCAGTCTTATGGACCCCTGGGGACAGGGGCGAATTCAAGAGACCCAGTACTTC. It yields the protein CASLMDPWGQGRIQETQYF.

The rearrangement links TRBV6-5 to TRBJ2-7; 9 nucleotides match TRBD1. The V gene's germline CDR1 is MNHEY and CDR2 SVGAGI. The V and J ends lost 6 bases and 1 base, in that order; junction bases with no gene match: 4. The CDR3 has 14 residues. CDR3: CASRIGTGSYEQYF. CDR3 DNA: TGTGCCAGCAGGATCGGGACAGGGTCCTACGAGCAGTACTTC.

J is TRBJ2-2 and V is TRBV4-2; 9 nucleotides match TRBD2. The CDR3 contains 17 residues. Germline loops: CDR1 LGHNA, CDR2 YNFKEQ. Trimming cost V 1 base and J 4 bases; bases outside gene matches: 7. The CDR3 nucleotides are TGTGCCAGCAGCCAAGGGAGCGGGGGGTTGGTCACCGGGGAGCTGTTTTTT. This gives the protein CASSQGSGGLVTGELFF.

This chain connects TRBV3-1 (or the pseudogene TRBV3-2) to TRBJ2-3; D is perhaps TRBD2 (5 bases). The CDR3 spans 15 residues. Germline V gene sequence: CDR1 LGHDT, CDR2 YNNKEL (reference sequence). V dropped 4 bases and J dropped 4 bases, with 15 bases sitting between them. CDR3 DNA sequence: TGTGCCAGCAGCCTTCGCGGGCTTCTGGCAGATACGCAGTATTTT. Translating it yields CASSLRGLLADTQYF.

The chain couples TRBV6-1 to TRBJ1-2, with 8 positions matching TRBD1. The CDR3 is made up of 14 amino acids. In germline, CDR1 is MNHNS, CDR2 SASEGT. V lost 1 base and J lost 5; bases outside the gene matches: 3. The CDR3 here is CASSEGQGRYGYTF. CDR3 nucleotide sequence: TGTGCCAGCAGTGAAGGACAGGGGAGATATGGCTACACCTTC.

The gene calls are TRBV2 and TRBJ1-1; 7 nucleotides match TRBD1. This CDR3 is built from 13 residues. The germline gives CDR1 SNHLY, CDR2 FYNNEI. With 6 bases clipped from V and 4 bases from J, the junction kept 5 bases outside the gene matches. CDR3 nucleotides: TGTGCCAGCAGGACTGACAGGGCCACTGAAGCTTTCTTT. Its translation is CASRTDRATEAFF. Looking up the rest from reference TRBV2 and TRBJ1-1 gives the full variable domain: EPEVTQTPSHQVTQMGQEVILRCVPISNHLYFYWYRQILGQKVEFLVSFYNNEISEKSEIFDDQFSVERPDGSNFTLKIRSTKLEDSAMYFCASRTDRATEAFFGQGTRLTVV.

A note on this clone: Other DNA sequences within the sample encode an identical CDR3. V usage is TRBV12-3 or TRBV12-4 and J usage is TRBJ1-5; D uncertain. The V end lost 2 bases, the J end lost 2 bases, and 4 bases lay between the germline ends. This CDR3 contains 13 residues. CDR3 DNA sequence: TGTGCCAGCAGTTTACAGGGCAATCAGCCCCAGCATTTT. Its translation is CASSLQGNQPQHF.

The rearrangement joins TRBV6-1 to TRBJ2-1, with D tentatively TRBD1 (6 bases). The CDR3 is 13 amino acids. V was shortened by 5 bases and J by 10 bases, with 15 bases between the two germline ends. Germline V gives CDR1 MNHNS, CDR2 SASEGT. The CDR3 DNA reads as TGTGCCAGCAGTCTACAGGGCTTTGGGGAGCAGTTCTTC. Its translation is CASSLQGFGEQFF.

The J gene is TRBJ2-5, the V gene TRBV7-6, with 13 bases aligning to TRBD2. The CDR3 loop spans 17 amino acids. The germline CDR1 and CDR2 sequences are SGHVS and FNYEAQ. J was trimmed by 5 bases and V by 5 bases; bases with no gene match: 11. CDR3 nucleotides: TGTGCCAGCAGCAAGGGACTAGCGGGGCTTAAGATTGAGACCCAGTACTTC. Encoded protein: CASSKGLAGLKIETQYF.

Regarding this clone: It is unclear where the CDR3 begins or ends on the DNA, so no DNA is shown, and the CDR3 is as TCRdb lists it. The chain carries TRBV21-1 and TRBJ2-1; the tabulated D call, TRBD1, remains unverified against the DNA. TRBV21-1 constitutes a pseudogene. The CDR3 extends over 14 residues, inclusive of both ends. CDR3 loop: CASSKVGQGNEQFF.

This chain connects TRBV7-9 to TRBJ1-1, with 10 nucleotides matching TRBD1. Germline V gene data show CDR1 as SEHNR and CDR2 as FQNEAQ (reference sequence). The CDR3 spans 16 residues. V lost 5 bases and J lost 0; bases outside the gene matches: 6. The CDR3 loop is CASSRQGAGLNTEAFF. CDR3 nucleotide sequence: TGTGCCAGCAGCCGACAGGGGGCCGGACTGAACACTGAAGCTTTCTTT.